These 14 T cell receptor beta chains came from one sample sequenced in a study of CD8+ T cells in alopecia areata. cDNA serving as the sequencing template came from extracted, reverse transcribed RNA. Sequenced by immunoSEQ multiplex PCR; TCRdb stores in-frame clones only, minus some. The table records 90,000 to 150,000 clones, under 40% of them present only once. Sequencing was done on a sample of CD4+ T cells sorted from blood. The receptor source for this set is a human donor with alopecia areata.

This clone was detected a few times. The chain recombines TRBV15 with TRBJ1-4, with a possible D match to TRBD1 (5 bases). V gave up 3 bases and J gave up 8 bases, with 10 bases separating them. Germline V CDR1 and CDR2: LNHNV, YYDKDF (reference sequence). The CDR3 runs to 13 residues. DNA for the CDR3: TGTGCCACCAGCAGGGGGAGGGGCGAAAAACTGTTTTTT. The encoded protein is CATSRGRGEKLFF. Full variable domain (missing parts from reference TRBV15 and TRBJ1-4): DAMVIQNPRYQVTQFGKPVTLSCSQTLNHNVMYWYQQKSSQAPKLLFHYYDKDFNNEADTPDNFQSRRPNTSFCFLDIRSPGLGDTAMYLCATSRGRGEKLFFGSGTQLSVL.

This chain links TRBV5-1 with TRBJ2-7; 7 nucleotides line up with TRBD1. The CDR3 runs 12 residues. V shed 3 bases and J 3 bases; nucleotides not matched to a gene: 0. CDR1 and CDR2 from the germline V gene are SGHRS and YFSETQ. In DNA form, the CDR3 reads TGCGCCAGCAGCTGGGACAGCTACGAGCAGTACTTC. Translation gives CASSWDSYEQYF.

The chain couples TRBV7-9 to TRBJ1-5, with D hard to call. Deletions cut 5 bases from V and 5 bases from J, with 7 bases between. CDR3 length equals 12 residues. Looked up from germline, CDR1 is SEHNR and CDR2 is FQNEAQ (reference sequence). The CDR3 region has the DNA TGTGCCAGCAGCCGCGACGATCAGCCCCAGCATTTT. Translation: CASSRDDQPQHF.

The chain combines TRBV5-1 with TRBJ2-1, with 10 bases that match TRBD2. The trim removed 4 bases at V and 5 bases at J, leaving 12 bases unmatched. This CDR3 is 17 amino acids long. Germline lookup yields CDR1 SGHRS and CDR2 YFSETQ. This chain's CDR3 is CASSRSSGTSANNEQFF. In DNA, the CDR3 is TGCGCCAGCAGCCGTTCTTCTGGGACTAGCGCTAACAATGAGCAGTTCTTC.

The rearrangement links TRBV29-1 to TRBJ1-5, with D possibly matching TRBD1 (5 bases). CDR3 length: 14 residues. V dropped 7 bases and J dropped 2 bases, with 15 bases sitting between them. Germline-derived CDR1 and CDR2 are SQVTM and ANQGSEA. The CDR3 here is CSAMWGTGNQPQHF. DNA for the CDR3: TGCAGCGCAATGTGGGGGACGGGCAATCAGCCCCAGCATTTT.

The rearrangement links TRBV15 to TRBJ1-1, with D hard to call. Trimming pared 2 bases from V and 3 bases from J, leaving 4 bases between. The CDR3 is 12 residues long. Germline V gene data show CDR1 as LNHNV and CDR2 as YYDKDF (reference sequence). The CDR3 DNA is TGTGCCACCAGCAGACACTACACTGAAGCTTTCTTT. Its translation is CATSRHYTEAFF.

This clone is a singleton in its sample. The genes are TRBV5-1 and TRBJ2-7; D uncertain. The CDR3 is 12 amino acids. V was shortened by 4 bases and J by 4 bases, with 9 bases between the two germline ends. From germline, CDR1 is SGHRS and CDR2 YFSETQ. The CDR3 spells CASSPGGYEQYF. The CDR3 coding sequence is TGCGCCAGCAGCCCGGGTGGGTACGAGCAGTACTTC.

The DNA for the CDR3 is TGTGCCAGCAGCGTCACAGGGGCACCCTCTGGGGCCAACGTCCTGACTTTC. Its translation is CASSVTGAPSGANVLTF. The chain carries TRBV9 and TRBJ2-6; 7 nucleotides line up with TRBD1. V shed 2 bases and J 0 bases; nucleotides not matched to a gene: 5. The CDR3 sequence is 17 residues long. The germline gives CDR1 SGDLS, CDR2 YYNGEE.

The V gene is TRBV28, the J gene TRBJ2-1; D possibly corresponds to TRBD2 (6 bases). CDR1 is MDHEN, CDR2 SYDVKM, per germline. This CDR3 spans 15 amino acids. Deletions cut 6 bases from V and 0 bases from J, with 12 bases between. In DNA form, the CDR3 reads TGTGCCAGCAGGCGGGGCGGACTCTCCTACAATGAGCAGTTCTTC. This translates into CASRRGGLSYNEQFF.

This clone was counted a single time. This chain connects TRBV2 to TRBJ2-2; D gene uncertain. Germline V gives CDR1 SNHLY, CDR2 FYNNEI. V was clipped by 7 bases and J by 3 bases, with 18 bases between them. The CDR3 contains 16 residues. In DNA form, the CDR3 reads TGTGCCAGCAAAAAAAGGAACGCTCGGGACACCGGGGAGCTGTTTTTT. Its translation: CASKKRNARDTGELFF.

This rearrangement joins TRBV5-1 to TRBJ2-1, with 8 bases identical to TRBD1. This CDR3 spans 15 amino acids. Trimming cost V 1 base and J 7 bases; bases outside gene matches: 7. CDR1 is SGHRS and CDR2 is YFSETQ in the germline V gene. DNA for the CDR3: TGCGCCAGCAGCTTGAGGCAGGGGGCAGGAAATGAGCAGTTCTTC. Residues: CASSLRQGAGNEQFF. The full variable domain, with the rest looked up from reference TRBV5-1 and TRBJ2-1, is KAGVTQTPRYLIKTRGQQVTLSCSPISGHRSVSWYQQTPGQGLQFLFEYFSETQRNKGNFPGRFSGRQFSNSRSEMNVSTLELGDSALYLCASSLRQGAGNEQFFGPGTRLTVL.

This clone showed up just a few times. This chain joins TRBV29-1 and TRBJ1-2; D remains unclear. CDR1 is SQVTM, CDR2 ANQGSEA, per germline. The V end was cut by 1 base, the J end by 6 bases, with 12 bases between. This CDR3 is built from 13 residues. CDR3 coding DNA: TGCAGCGTTGAAGGCAGCGCCCGGGATGGCTACACCTTC. It encodes CSVEGSARDGYTF.

This clone was seen only a few times. The rearrangement joins TRBV5-1 to TRBJ2-1; TRBD2 might be the D (5 bases). Germline V gene sequence: CDR1 SGHRS, CDR2 YFSETQ. The CDR3 has 16 amino acids. Trimming stripped 4 bases from V and 0 bases from J, with 14 bases between. The CDR3 sequence: CASSRDFGSSYNEQFF. CDR3 DNA sequence: TGCGCCAGCAGCAGAGATTTTGGGAGCTCCTACAATGAGCAGTTCTTC.

The V and J genes are TRBV2 and TRBJ2-5; D unresolved. Trimming cost V 5 bases and J 4 bases, with 14 bases left between them. The CDR3 sequence is 14 residues long. CDR1 and CDR2 from the germline V gene are SNHLY and FYNNEI. This CDR3 reads CASSPDRLAETQYF. In DNA form, the CDR3 reads TGTGCCAGCAGTCCGGACCGCCTGGCAGAGACCCAGTACTTC.